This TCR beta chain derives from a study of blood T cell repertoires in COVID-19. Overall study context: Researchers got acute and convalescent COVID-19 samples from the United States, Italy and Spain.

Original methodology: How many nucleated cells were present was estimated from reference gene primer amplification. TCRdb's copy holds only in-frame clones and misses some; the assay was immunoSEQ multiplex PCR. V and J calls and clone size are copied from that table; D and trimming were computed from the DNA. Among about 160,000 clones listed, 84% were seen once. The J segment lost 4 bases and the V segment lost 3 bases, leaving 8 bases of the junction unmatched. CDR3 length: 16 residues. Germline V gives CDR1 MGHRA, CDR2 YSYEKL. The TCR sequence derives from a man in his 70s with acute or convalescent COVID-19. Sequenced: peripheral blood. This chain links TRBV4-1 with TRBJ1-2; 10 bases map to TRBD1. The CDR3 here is CASSQTGTGASYGYTF. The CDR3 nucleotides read TGCGCCAGCAGCCAGACCGGGACAGGGGCTTCCTATGGCTACACCTTC.